These T cell receptor beta chains were read from a single sample in a study of blood T cell repertoires in COVID-19. The table came from immunoSEQ multiplex PCR; TCRdb's copy has only in-frame clones and leaves some out. The sample has some 150,000 clones; more than 75% are singletons. Material: peripheral blood. Source of these receptors: a man aged 50-60 years with active COVID-19. Each CDR3 is given with its conserved first and last residue. The listing skips clone size in some rows; elsewhere it reads once, few, many or a size class.

few	TRBV5-1	TRBJ2-7	CASSLASTTGEQYF
.	TRBV3-1/TRBV3-2	TRBJ2-7	CASSQSRGEQYF
.	TRBV19	TRBJ2-3	CASSIGRGLADTQYF
few	TRBV19	TRBJ1-5	CASSIRPGRGLNQPQHF
.	TRBV7-9	TRBJ2-3	CASSSRTSGFTDTQYF
.	TRBV2	TRBJ2-3	CASGVLDTQYF
.	TRBV5-4	TRBJ1-2	CASSFLGAYGYTF
.	TRBV6-5	TRBJ2-7	CASSYDRGPYEQYF
.	TRBV5-1	TRBJ1-2	CASSSALPGQGASGYTF
.	TRBV15	TRBJ2-3	CATSRLGTSTTDTQYF
.	TRBV7-9	TRBJ2-1	CASSLERLAGGYNEQFF
.	TRBV28	TRBJ1-3	CASSRSQGVQGNTIYF
once	TRBV11-3	TRBJ2-2	CASRSSGGTGELFF